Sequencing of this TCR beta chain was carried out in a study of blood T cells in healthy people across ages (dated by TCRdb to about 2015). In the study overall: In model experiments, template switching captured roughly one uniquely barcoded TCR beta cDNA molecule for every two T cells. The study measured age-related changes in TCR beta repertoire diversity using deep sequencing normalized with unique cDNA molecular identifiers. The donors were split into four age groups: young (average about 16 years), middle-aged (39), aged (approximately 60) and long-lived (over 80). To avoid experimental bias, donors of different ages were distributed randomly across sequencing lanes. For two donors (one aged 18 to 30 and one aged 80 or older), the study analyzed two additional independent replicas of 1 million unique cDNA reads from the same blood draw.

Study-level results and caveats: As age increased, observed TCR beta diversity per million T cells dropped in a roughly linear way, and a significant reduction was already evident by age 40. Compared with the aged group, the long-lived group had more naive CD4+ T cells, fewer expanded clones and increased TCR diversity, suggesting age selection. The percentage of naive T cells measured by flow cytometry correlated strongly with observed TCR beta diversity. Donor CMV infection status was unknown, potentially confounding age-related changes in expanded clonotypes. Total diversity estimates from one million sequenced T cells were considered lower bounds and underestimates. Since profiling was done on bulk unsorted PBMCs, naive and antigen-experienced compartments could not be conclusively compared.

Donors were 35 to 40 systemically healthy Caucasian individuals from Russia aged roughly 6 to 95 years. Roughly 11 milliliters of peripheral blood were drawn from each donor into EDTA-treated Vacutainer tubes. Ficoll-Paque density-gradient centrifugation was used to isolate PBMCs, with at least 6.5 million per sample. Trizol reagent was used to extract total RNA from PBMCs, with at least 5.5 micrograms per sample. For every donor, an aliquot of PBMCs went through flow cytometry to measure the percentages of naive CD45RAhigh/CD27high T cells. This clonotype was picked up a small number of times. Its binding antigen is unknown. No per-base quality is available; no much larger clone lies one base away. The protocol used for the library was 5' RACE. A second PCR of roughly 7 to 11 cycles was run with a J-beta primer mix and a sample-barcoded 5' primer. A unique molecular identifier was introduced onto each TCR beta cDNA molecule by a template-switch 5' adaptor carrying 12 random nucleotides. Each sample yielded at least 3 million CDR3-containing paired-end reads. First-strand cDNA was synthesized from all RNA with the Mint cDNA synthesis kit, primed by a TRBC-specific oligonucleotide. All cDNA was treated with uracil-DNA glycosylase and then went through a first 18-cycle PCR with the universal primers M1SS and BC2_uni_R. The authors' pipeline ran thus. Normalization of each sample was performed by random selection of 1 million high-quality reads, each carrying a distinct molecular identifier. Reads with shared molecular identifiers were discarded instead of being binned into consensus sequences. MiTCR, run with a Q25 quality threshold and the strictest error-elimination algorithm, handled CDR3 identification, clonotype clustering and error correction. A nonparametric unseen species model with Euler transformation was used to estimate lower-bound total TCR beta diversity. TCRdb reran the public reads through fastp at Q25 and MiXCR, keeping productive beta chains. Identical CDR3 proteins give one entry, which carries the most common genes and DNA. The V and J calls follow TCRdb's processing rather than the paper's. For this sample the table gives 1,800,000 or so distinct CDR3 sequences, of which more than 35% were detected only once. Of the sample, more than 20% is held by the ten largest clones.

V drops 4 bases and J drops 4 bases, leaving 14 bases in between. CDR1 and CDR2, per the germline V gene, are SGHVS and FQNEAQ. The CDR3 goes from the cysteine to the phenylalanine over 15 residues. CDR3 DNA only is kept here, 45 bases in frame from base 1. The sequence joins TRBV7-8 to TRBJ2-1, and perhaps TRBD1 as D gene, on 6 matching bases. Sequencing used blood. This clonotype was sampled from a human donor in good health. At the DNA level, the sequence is TGTGCCAGCAGCTCCTTGTACGACAGGTACAATGAGCAGTTCTTC. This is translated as CASSSLYDRYNEQFF.